This T cell receptor (beta chain) originates from a study of beta chain features in type 1 diabetes. J was trimmed by 0 bases and V by 2 bases; bases with no gene match: 5. This CDR3 has 16 residues. Germline CDR1 reads MDHEN; CDR2 reads SYDVKM. The whole isolated RNA underwent reverse transcription, so sequencing captured expressed TCRB transcripts. The repertoire was sequenced with immunoSEQ multiplex PCR; TCRdb's copy has only in-frame clones and lacks some. In the table there are over 500,000 clones, around 15% of which are singletons. This clone was seen more than once but under ten times. This sequence was found in a man between 18 and 35 years old in good health. J is TRBJ1-2 and V is TRBV28, with 8 bases identical to TRBD1. The sequenced sample consisted of naive CD4+ T cells from blood. The DNA for the CDR3 is TGTGCCAGCAGTTTAGGGACAGGTCTAGCTAACTATGGCTACACCTTC. This encodes CASSLGTGLANYGYTF.